The 27 T cell receptor beta chains below all came from one sample that was sequenced in a study of a mutant IDH1 vaccine in newly diagnosed glioma. Time point meaning: week 11, during vaccination. Each dose of the vaccine consisted of 300 ug of mutant IDH1 20-mer peptide, with topical imiquimod. Which antigens these TCRs recognize remains unknown. Assay used: immunoSEQ multiplex PCR; TCRdb lists only in-frame clones, some missing. The data contain about 60,000 clones, about four fifths of them singletons. Source: PBMCs, taken from a glioma patient whose treatment included an IDH1 peptide vaccine. Every receptor here comes from a woman between 45 and 65 years old with glioma.

This CDR3 is CASSVDSSYEQYF. The DNA of the CDR3 is TGTGCCAGCAGTGTGGACAGCTCCTACGAGCAGTACTTC. The V gene is TRBV2, the J gene TRBJ2-7; perhaps TRBD1 as D (6 bases). This CDR3 spans 13 amino acids. CDR1 is SNHLY, CDR2 FYNNEI, per germline. With 4 bases removed from V and 0 bases from J, the gap between germline ends came to 7 bases.

The J gene is TRBJ2-7, the V gene TRBV19; D remains ambiguous. V was trimmed by 6 bases and J by 7 bases, leaving 13 bases between them. This CDR3 region has 12 residues. Germline loops: CDR1 LNHDA, CDR2 SQIVND (reference sequence). CDR3 nucleotides: TGTGCCAGTAGCGATGGTTTCGGGGAGCAGTACTTC. Its protein product is CASSDGFGEQYF.

This clone was picked up a small number of times. The rearrangement joins TRBV10-2 to TRBJ1-2; D is uncertain. The CDR3 has 13 amino acids. Germline CDR1 reads WSHSY; CDR2 reads SAAADI. The V and J ends lost 2 bases and 2 bases respectively, with 6 bases between them. This CDR3 is CASSERPNYGYTF. The CDR3 bases are TGCGCCAGCAGTGAGAGGCCCAACTATGGCTACACCTTC.

The genes are TRBV7-6 and TRBJ2-7; no firm D call. This CDR3 spans 12 amino acids. Germline V gives CDR1 SGHVS, CDR2 FNYEAQ. V dropped 5 bases and J dropped 6 bases, with 11 bases sitting between them. The CDR3 region is CASSRATGEQYF. The CDR3 DNA is TGTGCCAGCAGCCGGGCTACCGGCGAGCAGTACTTC.

The rearrangement uses TRBV27 and TRBJ1-2; D is perhaps TRBD1 (5 bases). Germline lookup yields CDR1 MNHEY and CDR2 SMNVEV (reference sequence). V lost 2 bases, J lost 1 base, and 8 bases lay in between. CDR3 length: 14 residues. This chain's CDR3 is CASSLQGNNYGYTF. The CDR3 DNA follows: TGTGCCAGCAGTTTACAGGGAAATAACTATGGCTACACCTTC.

V is TRBV5-4 and J is TRBJ2-3; D is uncertain. Germline V gene data show CDR1 as SGHNT and CDR2 as YYREEE (reference sequence). The CDR3 has 12 residues. V dropped 3 bases and J dropped 6 bases, with 8 bases sitting between them. The CDR3 DNA follows: TGTGCCAGCAGCTCGTCGGATGATACGCAGTATTTT. Translated, it gives CASSSSDDTQYF. The full variable domain, its missing parts supplied by reference TRBV5-4 and TRBJ2-3, is ETGVTQSPTHLIKTRGQQVTLRCSSQSGHNTVSWYQQALGQGPQFIFQYYREEENGRGNFPPRFSGLQFPNYSSELNVNALELDDSALYLCASSSSDDTQYFGPGTRLTVL.

The J gene is TRBJ1-1, the V gene TRBV9, with 9 bases fitting TRBD1. The V gene end was trimmed by 3 bases and the J gene end by 11 bases; junction bases not matched to a gene: 14. The CDR3 runs to 15 residues. Germline values: CDR1 SGDLS, CDR2 YYNGEE. This CDR3 reads CASSGHLEGQGYAFF. Here the CDR3 DNA reads TGTGCCAGCAGCGGCCACCTAGAGGGACAGGGATACGCTTTCTTT. Filled out from reference TRBV9 and TRBJ1-1, the complete variable domain reads DSGVTQTPKHLITATGQRVTLRCSPRSGDLSVYWYQQSLDQGLQFLIQYYNGEERAKGNILERFSAQQFPDLHSELNLSSLELGDSALYFCASSGHLEGQGYAFFGQGTRLTVV.

V is TRBV7-9 and J is TRBJ2-5; TRBD1 matches at 7 bases. Per germline, CDR1 SEHNR and CDR2 FQNEAQ (reference sequence). The CDR3 covers 13 residues. V lost 5 bases to trimming and J lost 5 bases; unmatched junction nucleotides: 5. As DNA, the CDR3 is TGTGCCAGCAGCCCAAGGGGGCCCGAGACCCAGTACTTC. Encoded protein: CASSPRGPETQYF.

This clone was detected only a few times. The V call is TRBV29-1, the J call TRBJ1-5; possible D gene TRBD1, 6 bases. V lost 4 bases, J lost 0 bases, and 10 bases lay in between. The CDR3 has 14 residues. Germline CDR1 reads SQVTM; CDR2 reads ANQGSEA. CDR3 residues: CSVAQGNSNQPQHF. The CDR3 DNA reads TGCAGCGTTGCACAGGGTAATAGCAATCAGCCCCAGCATTTT.

The chain recombines TRBV14 with TRBJ2-7; D uncertain. The CDR3 loop spans 17 amino acids. V lost 1 base, J lost 2 bases, and 18 bases lay in between. Per germline, CDR1 SGHDN and CDR2 FVKESK. The CDR3 DNA is TGTGCCAGCAGCCAAGCAGAGTTTCGTCACATTCCCTACGAGCAGTACTTC. This translates into CASSQAEFRHIPYEQYF. Supplemented by reference TRBV14 and TRBJ2-7, the full variable domain reads EAGVTQFPSHSVIEKGQTVTLRCDPISGHDNLYWYRRVMGKEIKFLLHFVKESKQDESGMPNNRFLAERTGGTYSTLKVQPAELEDSGVYFCASSQAEFRHIPYEQYFGPGTRLTVT.

V usage is TRBV5-1 and J usage is TRBJ1-4; D gene unclear. The V gene lost 4 bases and the J gene lost 3 bases, with 13 bases spanning the gap. The CDR3 totals 15 residues. Germline assignment: CDR1 SGHRS and CDR2 YFSETQ. The CDR3 sequence is CASSPGGQSNEKLFF. In DNA form, the CDR3 reads TGCGCCAGCAGCCCGGGCGGGCAGTCTAATGAAAAACTGTTTTTT.

V is TRBV7-3 and J is TRBJ2-6, with D unresolved. Germline V gene sequence: CDR1 SGHTA, CDR2 FQGTGA. There are 14 residues in the CDR3. V was cut by 7 bases and J by 3 bases, with 10 bases left in between. The CDR3 region is CASTQDDGANVLTF. The DNA of the CDR3 is TGTGCCAGCACCCAAGATGATGGGGCCAACGTCCTGACTTTC.

The chain joins TRBV19 to TRBJ1-1, with a weak D call TRBD1 (5 bases). Germline values: CDR1 LNHDA, CDR2 SQIVND (reference sequence). Trimming took 4 bases from V and 1 from J, leaving 10 bases between them. The CDR3 loop spans 14 amino acids. Here the CDR3 DNA reads TGTGCCAGTAGTAAGGGGCGTTGGAACACTGAAGCTTTCTTT. This translates into CASSKGRWNTEAFF.

V gene TRBV6-6 combines with J gene TRBJ1-2; 8 bases match TRBD1. Unmatched junction bases numbered 7, after V lost 4 bases and J lost 3 bases. There are 15 residues in the CDR3. CDR1 is MNHNY, CDR2 SVGAGI, per germline (reference sequence). The chain's CDR3 is CASSWSGGDDYGYTF. The CDR3, as DNA: TGTGCCAGCAGTTGGTCAGGGGGCGACGACTATGGCTACACCTTC.

The V call is TRBV6-1, the J call TRBJ1-4; perhaps TRBD1 as D (5 bases). Trimming removed 7 bases from V and 12 bases from J, with 21 bases in between. The CDR3 sequence is 14 residues long. Looked up from germline, CDR1 is MNHNS and CDR2 is SASEGT. For the CDR3, the DNA is TGTGCCAGCACCCCGTCCGGGACCCATGGTGAACTGTTTTTT. It yields the protein CASTPSGTHGELFF.

The chain has TRBV5-8 and TRBJ1-4; TRBD1 might be the D (6 bases). The length of the CDR3 is 15 residues. Deletions cut 5 bases from V and 8 bases from J, with 19 bases between. CDR1 SGHTS and CDR2 YDEGEE come from the germline V gene. CDR3 loop: CASRAWGAGREKLFF. The CDR3 DNA reads TGTGCCAGCAGAGCCTGGGGGGCAGGGAGGGAAAAACTGTTTTTT.

This chain links TRBV11-1 with TRBJ2-3; D uncertain. The CDR3 length is 15 residues. Trimming took off 5 bases at V and 1 base at J, with 13 bases between the two ends. Germline V gene lookup returns CDR1 SGHAT and CDR2 FQDESV (reference sequence). CDR3 in amino acids: CASSPRDGRTDTQYF. The CDR3, as DNA: TGTGCCAGCAGCCCTAGGGATGGTCGCACAGATACGCAGTATTTT.

This rearrangement joins TRBV11-2 to TRBJ1-3, with a possible D match to TRBD1 (5 bases). CDR3 length: 15 residues. Trimming took off 0 bases at V and 0 bases at J, with 6 bases between the two ends. Germline CDR1 and CDR2: SGHAT and FQNNGV. CDR3 region: CASSLDRVSGNTIYF. The CDR3 nucleotides are TGTGCCAGCAGCTTAGACAGGGTCTCTGGAAACACCATATATTTT.

V and J are TRBV7-2 and TRBJ1-1, with D unclear. This CDR3 is built from 13 residues. Germline V gives CDR1 SGHTA, CDR2 FQGNSA. V was cut by 7 bases and J by 1 base, with 10 bases left in between. The CDR3 DNA reads as TGTGCCAGCACCTCGTTCGAGAACACTGAAGCTTTCTTT. This encodes CASTSFENTEAFF.

This clone occurred once. J is TRBJ2-3 and V is TRBV6-5, with TRBD2 matching over 7 bases. The germline gives CDR1 MNHEY, CDR2 SVGAGI. Trimming removed 6 bases from V and 13 bases from J; junction bases left unmatched: 10. CDR3 length: 12 amino acids. CDR3 sequence reads: CASRRGGPEEYF. CDR3 DNA: TGTGCCAGCAGGCGCGGGGGACCTGAGGAGTATTTT.

The chain couples TRBV5-4 to TRBJ1-1; D gene unclear. With 0 bases removed from V and 10 bases from J, the gap between germline ends came to 10 bases. CDR3 length: 12 residues. Per germline, CDR1 SGHNT and CDR2 YYREEE (reference sequence). CDR3 nucleotide sequence: TGTGCCAGCAGCTTGGATCACTATCGAGCTTTCTTT. This translates into CASSLDHYRAFF.

The V call is TRBV19, the J call TRBJ2-3, with TRBD1 identical over 9 bases. Germline V CDR1 and CDR2: LNHDA, SQIVND (reference sequence). The CDR3 loop spans 16 amino acids. Trimming removed 5 bases from V and 4 bases from J; junction bases left unmatched: 10. The CDR3 loop reads CASSFRDRVSSDTQYF. DNA of the CDR3: TGTGCCAGTAGTTTCCGGGACAGGGTCTCATCAGATACGCAGTATTTT.

This clone was seen only once. The chain employs TRBV19 and TRBJ1-5, with 8 nucleotides matching TRBD1. V gave up 7 bases and J gave up 7 bases; unmatched junction bases: 3. Germline V lookup: CDR1 LNHDA, CDR2 SQIVND (reference sequence). CDR3 length: 12 residues. The CDR3 protein is CASTTGEQPQHF. In DNA, the CDR3 is TGTGCCAGTACGACAGGGGAACAGCCCCAGCATTTT.

This chain links TRBV19 with TRBJ1-5, with TRBD1 as a possible D gene (6 bases). The length of the CDR3 is 15 residues. The V gene's germline CDR1 is LNHDA and CDR2 SQIVND (reference sequence). V lost 3 bases to trimming and J lost 4 bases, with 13 bases between them. DNA of the CDR3: TGTGCCAGTAGTATTCCGGACAGAGGAAATCAGCCCCAGCATTTT. Amino acid sequence: CASSIPDRGNQPQHF.

This clone occurred once. This chain connects TRBV5-1 to TRBJ1-6; tentatively, D is TRBD1 (5 bases). Germline CDR1 SGHRS, CDR2 YFSETQ. Trimming left V 0 bases short and J 7 bases short, with 11 bases between. This CDR3 region has 15 residues. CDR3 protein: CASSLDGGYNSPLHF. The CDR3 nucleotides read TGCGCCAGCAGCTTGGATGGGGGATACAATTCACCCCTCCACTTT.

The chain employs TRBV5-5 and TRBJ1-4; 8 bases align to TRBD1. The CDR3 loop spans 13 amino acids. V gave up 5 bases and J gave up 13 bases; unmatched junction bases: 10. Germline loops: CDR1 SGHKS, CDR2 YYEKEE (reference sequence). The CDR3 region is CASRNPDRAALFF. CDR3 sequence (DNA): TGTGCCAGCAGGAACCCGGACAGGGCGGCACTGTTTTTT.

The chain employs TRBV19 and TRBJ2-7; 7 bases map to TRBD1. The CDR3 has 11 amino acids. Germline CDR1 is LNHDA and CDR2 is SQIVND (reference sequence). V lost 4 bases, J lost 6 bases, and 0 bases stayed unmatched. CDR3 nucleotide sequence: TGTGCCAGTAGTACAGGGGGCGAGCAGTACTTC. Its translation is CASSTGGEQYF. The full variable domain, with the rest looked up from reference TRBV19 and TRBJ2-7, is DGGITQSPKYLFRKEGQNVTLSCEQNLNHDAMYWYRQDPGQGLRLIYYSQIVNDFQKGDIAEGYSVSREKKESFPLTVTSAQKNPTAFYLCASSTGGEQYFGPGTRLTVT.